These 25 T cell receptor beta chains share one sample of origin, sequenced in a study of cytomegalovirus exposure and HLA in healthy donors. It was with 60 Vbeta and 13 Jbeta primers that the PCR ran. Sequencing used immunoSEQ multiplex PCR; TCRdb keeps in-frame clones, though not all of them. The repertoire includes roughly 80,000 clones, around 65% of them detected once, and approximately 4.4% sits in the top ten. What was sequenced was PBMCs. All receptors derive from a man aged 60 to 75 in good health and CMV-seropositive.

The rearrangement joins TRBV7-9 to TRBJ2-7; 7 bases are shared with TRBD1. The CDR3 totals 15 residues. The V segment lost 4 bases and the J segment 2 bases; nucleotides outside the gene matches: 8. From germline, CDR1 is SEHNR and CDR2 FQNEAQ (reference sequence). The DNA of the CDR3 is TGTGCCAGCAGCTCCCGGGACAGTCTAACCTACGAGCAGTACTTC. Its translation is CASSSRDSLTYEQYF.

The chain is built from TRBV6-1 and TRBJ2-3, with 7 bases matching TRBD1. CDR3 length: 14 amino acids. Germline CDR1 MNHNS, CDR2 SASEGT. After removal of 1 base from V and 4 bases from J, the junction contained 2 bases not matched to a gene. CDR3 DNA: TGTGCCAGCAGTGAAGGACAGGGTGCAGATACGCAGTATTTT. It yields the protein CASSEGQGADTQYF.

This clone was counted a few times. The chain links TRBV27 to TRBJ2-1; TRBD2 agrees at 11 bases. This CDR3 has 16 residues. The germline CDR1 and CDR2 sequences are MNHEY and SMNVEV (reference sequence). With V trimmed by 5 bases and J by 7 bases, 10 bases remained unmatched. CDR3 region: CASSPSLAGGRNEQFF. The CDR3 DNA sequence: TGTGCCAGCAGTCCAAGTTTAGCGGGGGGGAGGAATGAGCAGTTCTTC.

V usage is TRBV19 and J usage is TRBJ2-7, with D perhaps matching TRBD1 (6 bases). Trimming stripped 5 bases from V and 2 bases from J, with 13 bases between. The CDR3 sequence is 14 residues long. CDR1 LNHDA and CDR2 SQIVND come from the germline V gene (reference sequence). The CDR3 is CASSPGGVTYEQYF. In DNA, the CDR3 is TGTGCCAGTAGTCCTGGGGGCGTAACCTACGAGCAGTACTTC.

This clone was picked up one time. The CDR3 DNA is TGTGCCAGCAGCCCCGTACATTCCTACGAGCAGTACTTC. It translates to CASSPVHSYEQYF. The chain links TRBV14 to TRBJ2-7; D is undetermined. This CDR3 is built from 13 residues. Germline-derived CDR1 and CDR2 are SGHDN and FVKESK. V was clipped by 4 bases and J by 1 base, with 8 bases between them.

This chain connects TRBV7-9 to TRBJ2-1; no reliable D call. Germline CDR1 and CDR2: SEHNR and FQNEAQ (reference sequence). V was pared by 3 bases and J by 10 bases, with 7 bases between. This CDR3 spans 11 amino acids. The CDR3 DNA follows: TGTGCCAGCAGCTTGGAGATCGAGCAGTTCTTC. Protein: CASSLEIEQFF.

The chain uses TRBV19 and TRBJ2-3, with TRBD1 identical over 9 bases. Unmatched junction bases numbered 4, after V lost 5 bases and J lost 1 base. Looked up from germline, CDR1 is LNHDA and CDR2 is SQIVND (reference sequence). This CDR3 comprises 15 residues. For the CDR3, the DNA is TGTGCCAGTAGTCCGCGGGACAGGGGCACAGATACGCAGTATTTT. Its translation: CASSPRDRGTDTQYF.

This rearrangement joins TRBV6-5 to TRBJ1-4; D not certain. Germline V gene lookup returns CDR1 MNHEY and CDR2 SVGAGI. The CDR3 has 16 amino acids. With 0 bases removed from V and 5 bases from J, the gap between germline ends came to 13 bases. The CDR3 protein is CASSYSMGSLNEKLFF. CDR3 coding DNA: TGTGCCAGCAGTTACTCGATGGGCAGCTTAAATGAAAAACTGTTTTTT.

This clone was detected once. This sequence joins TRBV28 and TRBJ2-7; 11 bases match TRBD2. Trimming at V came to 5 bases and at J to 2 bases, leaving 8 bases not matched to a gene. The germline gives CDR1 MDHEN, CDR2 SYDVKM. CDR3 length: 16 residues. The CDR3 DNA follows: TGTGCCAGCAGTCCCCCGGGACTAGCGGTCCCCTACGAGCAGTACTTC. Translating it yields CASSPPGLAVPYEQYF. Based on the CDR3 plus reference TRBV28 and TRBJ2-7, the full variable domain is DVKVTQSSRYLVKRTGEKVFLECVQDMDHENMFWYRQDPGLGLRLIYFSYDVKMKEKGDIPEGYSVSREKKERFSLILESASTNQTSMYLCASSPPGLAVPYEQYFGPGTRLTVT.

The chain carries TRBV4-1 and TRBJ1-6; D might be TRBD1 (6 bases). CDR3 length: 16 residues. V was trimmed by 1 base and J by 1 base, leaving 8 bases between them. Germline CDR1 reads MGHRA; CDR2 reads YSYEKL. The CDR3 sequence is CASSQVGQSYNSPLHF. CDR3 bases: TGCGCCAGCAGCCAAGTTGGACAGTCCTATAATTCACCCCTCCACTTT.

The chain is built from TRBV5-6 and TRBJ2-5, with 9 bases that match TRBD2. Germline lookup yields CDR1 SGHDT and CDR2 YYEEEE. CDR3 size: 15 residues. J lost 5 bases, V lost 1 base, and 6 bases had no gene match. The CDR3 nucleotides are TGTGCCAGCAGCTTGACTAGCGGGTACTGGGAGACCCAGTACTTC. This codes for CASSLTSGYWETQYF.

The chain recombines TRBV6-6 with TRBJ1-2, with D tentatively TRBD1 (5 bases). This CDR3 is 13 amino acids long. V was clipped by 0 bases and J by 4 bases, with 6 bases between them. Germline CDR1 is MNHNY and CDR2 is SVGAGI (reference sequence). The CDR3 coding sequence is TGTGCCAGCAGTTACTCCCAGGGCTATGGCTACACCTTC. This translates into CASSYSQGYGYTF.

The gene calls are TRBV29-1 and TRBJ1-2, with 8 bases fitting TRBD1. The CDR3 contains 14 residues. The germline gives CDR1 SQVTM, CDR2 ANQGSEA. V shed 5 bases, J shed 4 bases, and the junction held 9 bases outside the gene matches. CDR3: CSVSTGGPLYGYTF. The CDR3 region has the DNA TGCAGCGTTTCTACAGGGGGACCTCTCTATGGCTACACCTTC.

V gene TRBV19 combines with J gene TRBJ2-7; D remains unclear. Trimming shortened V by 3 bases and J by 1 base, and 16 bases separated the two germline ends. The CDR3 sequence is 16 residues long. CDR1 and CDR2 from the germline V gene are LNHDA and SQIVND (reference sequence). CDR3: CASSITPRPRSYEQYF. In DNA, the CDR3 is TGTGCCAGTAGTATTACCCCGAGGCCTCGATCCTACGAGCAGTACTTC.

The chain carries TRBV10-1 and TRBJ2-3; 8 nucleotides line up with TRBD1. V lost 2 bases to trimming and J lost 5 bases; unmatched junction nucleotides: 6. Per the germline V gene, CDR1 is WNHNN and CDR2 is SYGVQD (reference sequence). CDR3 length: 15 residues. For the CDR3, the DNA is TGCGCCAGCAGTGAGGGGGGGACAGGTGGAGATACGCAGTATTTT. The encoded protein is CASSEGGTGGDTQYF.

This chain connects TRBV28 to TRBJ2-7, with a weak D call TRBD2 (7 bases). V lost 3 bases and J 7 bases, leaving 22 bases between the germline ends. Germline CDR1 and CDR2: MDHEN and SYDVKM. The CDR3 sequence is 16 residues long. The DNA for the CDR3 is TGTGCCAGCAGTTTTGCAGCCGGGGGGCTGGTGTGTGAGCAGTACTTC. As protein: CASSFAAGGLVCEQYF.

This rearrangement joins TRBV15 to TRBJ1-1; 7 bases map to TRBD1. This CDR3 is 15 amino acids long. Germline trimming cut 6 bases from V and 1 base from J; bases unmatched to any gene: 8. Germline V gives CDR1 LNHNV, CDR2 YYDKDF (reference sequence). As DNA, the CDR3 is TGTGCCACCAGGAGCCGACGGACAGGGAACACTGAAGCTTTCTTT. This gives the protein CATRSRRTGNTEAFF.

V is TRBV16 and J is TRBJ2-7; 7 nucleotides agree with TRBD1. The CDR3 is 14 residues long. Germline V gene sequence: CDR1 KGHSY, CDR2 FQNENV. With 2 bases clipped from V and 3 bases from J, the junction kept 4 bases outside the gene matches. The DNA of the CDR3 is TGTGCCAGCAGCCAAGGGACAGTCGTCTACGAGCAGTACTTC. Amino acid sequence: CASSQGTVVYEQYF.

The chain couples TRBV5-1 to TRBJ2-7; the match to TRBD2 covers 8 bases. The CDR3 runs 15 residues. V was pared by 3 bases and J by 6 bases, with 11 bases of the junction left unmatched. Germline lookup yields CDR1 SGHRS and CDR2 YFSETQ. CDR3 sequence reads: CASSWGPGLEVEQYF. CDR3 DNA sequence: TGCGCCAGCAGCTGGGGGCCGGGACTAGAAGTCGAGCAGTACTTC.

The sample holds a few counts of this clone. This chain links TRBV7-9 with TRBJ2-7, with 7 bases matching TRBD2. Germline CDR1 and CDR2: SEHNR and FQNEAQ (reference sequence). V was clipped by 5 bases and J by 3 bases; unmatched bases: 4. This CDR3 contains 13 residues. The CDR3 here is CASSRGDYYEQYF. In DNA form, the CDR3 reads TGTGCCAGCAGCCGGGGGGATTACTACGAGCAGTACTTC.

The chain recombines TRBV5-1 with TRBJ2-5; 12 bases are shared with TRBD2. This CDR3 comprises 16 residues. Germline loops: CDR1 SGHRS, CDR2 YFSETQ. J gave up 2 bases and V 3 bases, and 5 bases lay outside the gene matches. The CDR3 protein is CASSSLAGGSQETQYF. The DNA for the CDR3 is TGCGCCAGCAGCTCCCTAGCGGGAGGGTCACAAGAGACCCAGTACTTC. The whole variable domain, filled in from reference TRBV5-1 and TRBJ2-5, reads KAGVTQTPRYLIKTRGQQVTLSCSPISGHRSVSWYQQTPGQGLQFLFEYFSETQRNKGNFPGRFSGRQFSNSRSEMNVSTLELGDSALYLCASSSLAGGSQETQYFGPGTRLLVL.

This rearrangement joins TRBV7-9 to TRBJ2-3; tentative D call: TRBD2 (5 bases). Germline V lookup: CDR1 SEHNR, CDR2 FQNEAQ (reference sequence). This CDR3 region has 12 residues. Trimming shortened V by 5 bases and J by 6 bases, and 9 bases separated the two germline ends. The CDR3 coding sequence is TGTGCCAGCAGCCCGCGGGTGGATACGCAGTATTTT. This translates into CASSPRVDTQYF.

This clone was seen just once. This chain connects TRBV5-1 to TRBJ2-1, with D unresolved. CDR3 length: 14 amino acids. The V and J ends lost 3 bases and 1 base respectively, with 8 bases between them. The germline CDR1 and CDR2 sequences are SGHRS and YFSETQ. The CDR3 region is CASSSRLSYNEQFF. The CDR3 bases are TGCGCCAGCAGCTCGCGGCTGTCCTACAATGAGCAGTTCTTC.

This chain joins TRBV9 and TRBJ2-6; TRBD2 matches 11 bases. Unmatched junction bases numbered 6, after V lost 2 bases and J lost 2 bases. Germline CDR1 and CDR2: SGDLS and YYNGEE. The CDR3 length is 18 residues. In DNA, the CDR3 is TGTGCCAGCAGCGTTTTTAGCGGGGGGGCCGCTGGGGCCAACGTCCTGACTTTC. Translation: CASSVFSGGAAGANVLTF.

This clone was seen a few times. The genes are TRBV5-1 and TRBJ1-5, with 8 nucleotides matching TRBD1. This CDR3 comprises 15 residues. Germline V CDR1 and CDR2: SGHRS, YFSETQ. With V trimmed by 4 bases and J by 6 bases, 9 bases remained unmatched. This CDR3 reads CASSPRQGAGQPQHF. CDR3 coding DNA: TGCGCCAGCAGCCCGCGGCAGGGGGCCGGTCAGCCCCAGCATTTT.